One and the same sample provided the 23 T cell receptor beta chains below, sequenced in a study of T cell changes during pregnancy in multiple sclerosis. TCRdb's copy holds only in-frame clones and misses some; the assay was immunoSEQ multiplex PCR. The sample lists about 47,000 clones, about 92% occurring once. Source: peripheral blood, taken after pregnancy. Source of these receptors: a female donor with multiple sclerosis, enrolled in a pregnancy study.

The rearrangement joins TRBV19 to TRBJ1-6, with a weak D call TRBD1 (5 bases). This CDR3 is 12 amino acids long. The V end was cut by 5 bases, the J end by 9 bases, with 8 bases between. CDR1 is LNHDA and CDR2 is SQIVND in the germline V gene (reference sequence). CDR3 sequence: CASSFQGSPLHF. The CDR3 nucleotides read TGTGCCAGTAGTTTTCAGGGTTCACCCCTCCACTTT. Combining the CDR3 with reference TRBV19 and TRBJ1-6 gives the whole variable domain DGGITQSPKYLFRKEGQNVTLSCEQNLNHDAMYWYRQDPGQGLRLIYYSQIVNDFQKGDIAEGYSVSREKKESFPLTVTSAQKNPTAFYLCASSFQGSPLHFGNGTRLTVT.

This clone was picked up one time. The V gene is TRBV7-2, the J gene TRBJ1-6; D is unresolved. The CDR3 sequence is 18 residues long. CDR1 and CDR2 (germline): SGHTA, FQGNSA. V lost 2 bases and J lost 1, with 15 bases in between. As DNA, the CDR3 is TGTGCCAGCAGCTTAAGTCATGCGTCGACATCCTATAATTCACCCCTCCACTTT. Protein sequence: CASSLSHASTSYNSPLHF.

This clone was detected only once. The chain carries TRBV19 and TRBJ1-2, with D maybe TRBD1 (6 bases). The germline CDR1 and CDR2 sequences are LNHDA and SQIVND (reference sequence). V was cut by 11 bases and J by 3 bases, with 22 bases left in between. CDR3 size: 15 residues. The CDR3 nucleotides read TGTGCCGGATCGTCAGCAGGGGCTAGGGACTATGGCTACACCTTC. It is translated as CAGSSAGARDYGYTF. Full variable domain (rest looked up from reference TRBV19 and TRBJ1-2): DGGITQSPKYLFRKEGQNVTLSCEQNLNHDAMYWYRQDPGQGLRLIYYSQIVNDFQKGDIAEGYSVSREKKESFPLTVTSAQKNPTAFYLCAGSSAGARDYGYTFGSGTRLTVV.

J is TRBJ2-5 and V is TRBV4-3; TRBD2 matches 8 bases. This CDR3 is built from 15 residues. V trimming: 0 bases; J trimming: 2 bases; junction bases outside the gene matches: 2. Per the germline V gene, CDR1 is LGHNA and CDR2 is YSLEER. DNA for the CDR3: TGCGCCAGCAGCCAAGACCGGGGGGGACAAGAGACCCAGTACTTC. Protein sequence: CASSQDRGGQETQYF.

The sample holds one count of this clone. Written as DNA, the CDR3 is TGTGCCAGCAGCCCCGAGGGCTATGGCTACACCTTC. Translation: CASSPEGYGYTF. The chain joins TRBV5-8 to TRBJ1-2; D gene unclear. The CDR3 has 12 residues. The germline V gene encodes CDR1 SGHTS and CDR2 YDEGEE. V gave up 4 bases and J gave up 4 bases, with 8 bases separating them.

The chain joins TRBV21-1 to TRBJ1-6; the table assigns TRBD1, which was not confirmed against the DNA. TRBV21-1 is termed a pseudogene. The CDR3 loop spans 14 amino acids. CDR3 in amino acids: CASRRGNYNSPLHF. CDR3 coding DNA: TGTGCCAGCAGAAGGGGGAACTATAATTCACCCCTCCACTTT.

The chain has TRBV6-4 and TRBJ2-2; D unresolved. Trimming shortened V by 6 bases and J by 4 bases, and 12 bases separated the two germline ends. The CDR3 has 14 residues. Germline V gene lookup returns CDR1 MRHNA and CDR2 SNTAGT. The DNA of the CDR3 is TGTGCCAGCAGGGCGATCCTAGGCACCGGGGAGCTGTTTTTT. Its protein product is CASRAILGTGELFF.

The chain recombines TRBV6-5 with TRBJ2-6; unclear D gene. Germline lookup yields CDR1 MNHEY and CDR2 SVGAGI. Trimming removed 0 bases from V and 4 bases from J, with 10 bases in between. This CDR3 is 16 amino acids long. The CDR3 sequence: CASSYSSPPGANVLTF. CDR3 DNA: TGTGCCAGCAGTTACTCGAGCCCTCCGGGGGCCAACGTCCTGACTTTC.

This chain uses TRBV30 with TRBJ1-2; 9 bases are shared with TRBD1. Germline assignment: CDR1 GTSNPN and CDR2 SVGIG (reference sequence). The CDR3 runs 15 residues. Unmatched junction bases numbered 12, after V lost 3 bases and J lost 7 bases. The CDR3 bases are TGTGCCTGGAGCGCCTTCCGGACAGGGGTTAGTGGCTACACCTTC. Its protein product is CAWSAFRTGVSGYTF.

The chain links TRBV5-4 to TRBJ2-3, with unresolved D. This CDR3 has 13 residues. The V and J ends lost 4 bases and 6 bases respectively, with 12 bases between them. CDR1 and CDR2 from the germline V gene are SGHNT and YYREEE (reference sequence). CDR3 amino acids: CASSPIPRDTQYF. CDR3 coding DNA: TGTGCCAGCAGCCCGATACCACGGGATACGCAGTATTTT.

CDR3 residues: CASSEGDSKNIQYF. The CDR3 DNA is TGTGCCAGCAGTGAGGGGGACAGCAAAAACATTCAGTACTTC. This chain joins TRBV6-4 and TRBJ2-4, with TRBD1 matching over 7 bases. The germline gives CDR1 MRHNA, CDR2 SNTAGT. This CDR3 has 14 residues. The V segment lost 3 bases and the J segment 3 bases; nucleotides outside the gene matches: 2.

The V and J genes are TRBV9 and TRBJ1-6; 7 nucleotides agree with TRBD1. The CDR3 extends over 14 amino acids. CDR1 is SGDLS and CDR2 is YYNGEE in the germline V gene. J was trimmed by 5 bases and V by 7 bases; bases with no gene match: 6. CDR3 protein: CASGPGQNNSPLHF. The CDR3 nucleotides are TGTGCCAGCGGCCCGGGACAGAATAATTCACCCCTCCACTTT.

CDR3 coding DNA: TGCGCCAGATGGTTCCGGGCCGAACCGACTACCTCTAACTATGGCTACACCTTC. Translation gives CARWFRAEPTTSNYGYTF. V gene TRBV10-1 combines with J gene TRBJ1-2; D uncertain. V lost 9 bases to trimming and J lost 0 bases, with 26 bases between them. Germline lookup yields CDR1 WNHNN and CDR2 SYGVQD (reference sequence). The CDR3 length is 18 residues.

This CDR3 reads CASRQNSPLHF. As DNA, the CDR3 is TGTGCCAGCAGACAAAATTCACCCCTCCACTTT. The J gene is TRBJ1-6, the V gene TRBV6-5; no definite D call. There are 11 residues in the CDR3. Per germline, CDR1 MNHEY and CDR2 SVGAGI. V was pared by 6 bases and J by 7 bases, with 4 bases between.

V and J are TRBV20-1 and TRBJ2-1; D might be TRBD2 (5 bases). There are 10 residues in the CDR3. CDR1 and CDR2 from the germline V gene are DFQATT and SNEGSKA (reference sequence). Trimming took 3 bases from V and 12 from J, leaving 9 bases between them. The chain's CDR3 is CSARRDMQFF. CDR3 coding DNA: TGCAGTGCTAGGAGGGATATGCAGTTCTTC.

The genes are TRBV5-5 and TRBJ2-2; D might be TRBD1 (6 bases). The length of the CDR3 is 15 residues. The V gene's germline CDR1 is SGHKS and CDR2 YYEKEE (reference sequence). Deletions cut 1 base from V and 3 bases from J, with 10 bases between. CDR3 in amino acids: CASSLTGWDTGELFF. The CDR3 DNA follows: TGTGCCAGCAGCTTGACAGGGTGGGACACCGGGGAGCTGTTTTTT.

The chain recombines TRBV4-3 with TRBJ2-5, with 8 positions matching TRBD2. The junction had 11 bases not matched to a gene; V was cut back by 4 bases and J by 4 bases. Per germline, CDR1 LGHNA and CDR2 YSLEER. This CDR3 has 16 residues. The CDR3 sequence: CASSLGVLRGVETQYF. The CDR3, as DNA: TGCGCCAGCAGCCTGGGGGTCTTGCGGGGGGTAGAGACCCAGTACTTC.

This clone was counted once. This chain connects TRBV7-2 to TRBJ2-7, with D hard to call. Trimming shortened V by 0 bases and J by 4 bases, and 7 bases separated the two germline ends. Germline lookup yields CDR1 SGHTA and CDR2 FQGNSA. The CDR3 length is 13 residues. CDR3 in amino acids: CASSLAQTYEQYF. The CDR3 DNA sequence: TGTGCCAGCAGCTTAGCGCAGACTTACGAGCAGTACTTC.

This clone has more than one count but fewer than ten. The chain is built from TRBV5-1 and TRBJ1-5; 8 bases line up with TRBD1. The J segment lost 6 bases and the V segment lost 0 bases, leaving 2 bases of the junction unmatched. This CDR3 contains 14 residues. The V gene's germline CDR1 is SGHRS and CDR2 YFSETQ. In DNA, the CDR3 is TGCGCCAGCAGCTTGGCACAGGGGGGTCAGCCCCAGCATTTT. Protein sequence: CASSLAQGGQPQHF.

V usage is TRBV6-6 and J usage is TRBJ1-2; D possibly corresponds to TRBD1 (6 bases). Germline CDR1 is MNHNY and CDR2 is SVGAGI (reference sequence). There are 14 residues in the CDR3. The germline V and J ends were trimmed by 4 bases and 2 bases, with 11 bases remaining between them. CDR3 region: CASSSTGINYGYTF. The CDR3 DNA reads TGTGCCAGCAGTTCTACAGGGATAAACTATGGCTACACCTTC.

CDR3 loop: CASNGGGHREQYF. As DNA, the CDR3 is TGTGCCAGCAACGGCGGGGGGCATAGGGAGCAGTACTTC. The chain has TRBV19 and TRBJ2-7, with 8 bases fitting TRBD2. The germline gives CDR1 LNHDA, CDR2 SQIVND (reference sequence). The CDR3 consists of 13 residues. V shed 9 bases and J 7 bases; nucleotides not matched to a gene: 11.

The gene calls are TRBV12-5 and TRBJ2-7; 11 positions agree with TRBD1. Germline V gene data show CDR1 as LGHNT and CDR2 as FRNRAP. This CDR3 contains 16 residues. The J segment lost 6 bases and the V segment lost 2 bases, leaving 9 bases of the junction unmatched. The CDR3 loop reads CASGLPTGQGAGEQYF. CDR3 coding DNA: TGTGCTAGTGGTTTGCCTACAGGACAGGGGGCAGGCGAGCAGTACTTC.

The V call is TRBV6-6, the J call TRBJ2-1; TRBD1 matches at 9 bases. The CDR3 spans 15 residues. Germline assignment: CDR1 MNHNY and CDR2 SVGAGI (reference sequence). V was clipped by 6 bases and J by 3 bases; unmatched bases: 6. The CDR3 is CASSPGTGRYNEQFF. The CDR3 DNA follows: TGTGCCAGCAGCCCCGGGACAGGGCGCTACAATGAGCAGTTCTTC.